These 2 T cell receptor beta chains share one sample of origin, sequenced in a study of vaccination and CD4 T cells after COVID-19. Their target antigens are unknown. Cultured CD4+ T cells had their DNA profiled by the Oncomine TCR Beta short-read assay. TCRdb fed the PCR reads into MiXCR, producing one record per CDR3 protein. Counted here are approximately 20,000 distinct CDR3 sequences, around 45% occurring once; the ten biggest clones make up about 4%. The treatment: approximately 9-day PBMC culture with coronavirus spike peptide pools or control peptides (ViraFEST assay). The sample here was CD4+ T cells from blood, cultured in vitro, taken before SARS-CoV-2 vaccination. The receptors shown here come from a human donor who had recovered from COVID-19.

This chain uses TRBV11-3 with TRBJ2-7; 7 nucleotides align to TRBD1. The germline gives CDR1 SGHNT, CDR2 YENEEA. J lost 3 bases, V lost 4 bases, and 6 bases had no gene match. The CDR3 runs 14 residues. Written as DNA, the CDR3 is TGTGCCAGCAGCTCAGAGGGGGCGAACTACGAGCAGTACTTC. Amino acids: CASSSEGANYEQYF.

The gene calls are TRBV6-1 and TRBJ1-3; TRBD1 matches at 9 bases. The CDR3 has 14 amino acids. Trimming took 5 bases from V and 11 from J; bases not matched to a gene: 10. Germline CDR1 and CDR2: MNHNS and SASEGT. CDR3 nucleotides: TGTGCCAGCAGTCGGACAGGGGCCCCGGGGTCCATATATTTT. Its translation: CASSRTGAPGSIYF.